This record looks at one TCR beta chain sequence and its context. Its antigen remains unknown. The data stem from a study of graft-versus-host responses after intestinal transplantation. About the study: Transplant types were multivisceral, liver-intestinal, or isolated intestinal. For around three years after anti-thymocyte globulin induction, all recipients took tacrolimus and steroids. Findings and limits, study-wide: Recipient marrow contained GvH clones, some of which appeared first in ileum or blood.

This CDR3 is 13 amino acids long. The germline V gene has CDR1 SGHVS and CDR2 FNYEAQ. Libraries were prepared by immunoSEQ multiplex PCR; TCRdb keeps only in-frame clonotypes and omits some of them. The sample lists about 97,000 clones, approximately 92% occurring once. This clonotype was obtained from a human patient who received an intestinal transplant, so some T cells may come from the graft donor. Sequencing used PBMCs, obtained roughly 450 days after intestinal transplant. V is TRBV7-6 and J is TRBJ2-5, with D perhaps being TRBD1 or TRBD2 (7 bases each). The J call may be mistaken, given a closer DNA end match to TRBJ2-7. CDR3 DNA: TGTGCCAGCGAGGTCGGCAGGGGGGGCGAGCAGTACTTC. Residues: CASEVGRGGEQYF.